One sample yielded the 18 T cell receptor beta chains listed below, sequenced in a study of T cell responses to AZD1222 COVID-19 vaccine (dated by TCRdb to about 2021). The receptor library was made with the immunoSEQ multiplex PCR assay. Entries here come from immuneACCESS through TCRdb and include only in-frame sequences with V and J called. Some clones fail to appear in such tables; in the studies checked, an unresolved V gene covers under half of the shortfall, and the cause of the remainder is unknown. For this sample there are approximately 120,000 clones; about 91% appear just once. Of the sample, approximately 7.9% is held by the ten largest clones. What this sample's time point label stands for: baseline before first vaccination. Sample: peripheral blood, taken on day 0 of AZD1222 vaccination. These receptors were obtained from an adult in good health.

This chain joins TRBV30 and TRBJ1-2; D is unclear. CDR1 is GTSNPN and CDR2 is SVGIG in the germline V gene (reference sequence). The CDR3 runs 12 residues. The ends were cut back, 2 bases at V and 5 bases at J, with 9 bases in the middle. CDR3 protein: CAWSLGGYGYTF. The DNA of the CDR3 is TGTGCCTGGAGTCTGGGAGGGTATGGCTACACCTTC.

This rearrangement joins TRBV23-1 to TRBJ2-7; a possible D gene is TRBD1 (6 bases). TRBV23-1 is an open reading frame whose function is uncertain. V was shortened by 3 bases and J by 3 bases, with 18 bases between the two germline ends. The CDR3 length is 16 residues. DNA for the CDR3: TGCGCCAGCAGTCACCCGCCCCCACAGGGCTTCTACGAGCAGTACTTC. The encoded protein is CASSHPPPQGFYEQYF.

The CDR3 is CASSLQSGAGTGELFF. For the CDR3, the DNA is TGTGCCAGCAGCTTACAGAGCGGGGCGGGCACCGGGGAGCTGTTTTTT. The gene calls are TRBV7-2 and TRBJ2-2, with 7 bases matching TRBD2. The CDR3 has 16 residues. Trimming at V came to 2 bases and at J to 4 bases, leaving 7 bases not matched to a gene. Germline V CDR1 and CDR2: SGHTA, FQGNSA.

This rearrangement joins TRBV18 to TRBJ2-7; D is undetermined. Trimming took 3 bases from V and 7 from J, leaving 16 bases between them. The CDR3 extends over 14 amino acids. Germline V gene sequence: CDR1 KGHSH, CDR2 LQKENI. CDR3 DNA: TGTGCCAGCTCACCCTCGGTAACTCGAGAGGAGCAGTACTTC. This codes for CASSPSVTREEQYF.

Here the CDR3 DNA reads TGTGCCAGCAGCCTCCTTGGAGAGGGTTCGGATACGCAGTATTTT. This codes for CASSLLGEGSDTQYF. The chain employs TRBV7-2 and TRBJ2-3, with a tentative D call TRBD2 (5 bases). The germline CDR1 and CDR2 sequences are SGHTA and FQGNSA. V lost 5 bases, J lost 6 bases, and 18 bases lay in between. The CDR3 consists of 15 residues.

The chain combines TRBV5-1 with TRBJ2-7; D is perhaps TRBD1 or TRBD2 (6 bases each). The CDR3 loop spans 14 amino acids. CDR1 is SGHRS and CDR2 is YFSETQ in the germline V gene. V was cut by 0 bases and J by 6 bases, with 13 bases left in between. The CDR3 DNA reads as TGCGCCAGCAGCTTGGTCGACAGGAGGGCCGAGCAGTACTTC. The encoded protein is CASSLVDRRAEQYF.

This clone was found once. CDR3 residues: CAISESTGGDSPLHF. As DNA, the CDR3 is TGTGCCATCAGTGAGTCGACGGGCGGTGACTCACCCCTCCACTTT. This rearrangement joins TRBV10-3 to TRBJ1-6; D gene uncertain. This CDR3 region has 15 residues. V was shortened by 0 bases and J by 10 bases, with 13 bases between the two germline ends. In germline, CDR1 is ENHRY, CDR2 SYGVKD.

This clone was seen a single time. This chain connects TRBV6-5 to TRBJ1-1; D is unclear. V gave up 0 bases and J gave up 0 bases, with 8 bases separating them. The CDR3 is made up of 15 amino acids. The V gene's germline CDR1 is MNHEY and CDR2 SVGAGI. The CDR3 protein is CASSYSWSMNTEAFF. CDR3 in DNA: TGTGCCAGCAGTTACTCATGGAGTATGAACACTGAAGCTTTCTTT.

In its sample, this clone was seen many times. The chain has TRBV7-8 and TRBJ2-7; no reliable D call. The V end lost 5 bases, the J end lost 6 bases, and 14 bases lay between the germline ends. Looked up from germline, CDR1 is SGHVS and CDR2 is FQNEAQ. The CDR3 length is 13 residues. CDR3 nucleotides: TGTGCCAGCAGCCACGGCACCTATCCCGAGCAGTACTTC. Amino acid sequence: CASSHGTYPEQYF.

For this clone: The sample has other DNA sequences that encode this CDR3 too. The chain combines TRBV7-2 with TRBJ2-7; a possible D gene is TRBD2 (7 bases). V lost 0 bases and J lost 4, with 10 bases in between. This CDR3 is 14 amino acids long. In germline, CDR1 is SGHTA, CDR2 FQGNSA. The CDR3: CASSLAGGAYEQYF. For the CDR3, the DNA is TGTGCCAGCAGCTTAGCGGGGGGGGCATACGAGCAGTACTTC.

This rearrangement joins TRBV7-3 to TRBJ2-1; D ambiguous. The CDR3 spans 14 residues. Trimming shortened V by 2 bases and J by 5 bases, and 10 bases separated the two germline ends. Per the germline V gene, CDR1 is SGHTA and CDR2 is FQGTGA. The CDR3: CASSLWLGNNEQFF. The CDR3 region has the DNA TGTGCCAGCAGCTTATGGCTGGGGAACAATGAGCAGTTCTTC.

The chain carries TRBV4-1 and TRBJ1-2, with unresolved D. Germline CDR1 reads MGHRA; CDR2 reads YSYEKL. The CDR3 length is 14 residues. Trimming pared 6 bases from V and 2 bases from J, leaving 13 bases between. In DNA form, the CDR3 reads TGCGCCAGCAGATCCACGGTGACGAACTATGGCTACACCTTC. Translated: CASRSTVTNYGYTF.

This chain uses TRBV7-8 with TRBJ2-5; D remains ambiguous. V was trimmed by 1 base and J by 9 bases, leaving 21 bases between them. Germline values: CDR1 SGHVS, CDR2 FQNEAQ. The CDR3 covers 16 residues. This chain's CDR3 is CASSLGYGSPTLAQYF. DNA of the CDR3: TGTGCCAGCAGCTTAGGCTATGGTAGCCCCACGTTGGCCCAGTACTTC.

This chain connects TRBV13 to TRBJ1-1; D not certain. Germline lookup yields CDR1 PRHDT and CDR2 FYEKMQ (reference sequence). The CDR3 loop spans 15 amino acids. V lost 4 bases and J lost 2, with 14 bases in between. DNA for the CDR3: TGTGCCAGCAGCTCAGAACACGGACTCAACACTGAAGCTTTCTTT. Its translation: CASSSEHGLNTEAFF.

The V gene is TRBV18, the J gene TRBJ1-1; perhaps TRBD1 as D (6 bases). Trimming took off 3 bases at V and 4 bases at J, with 12 bases between the two ends. The CDR3 length is 14 residues. Germline CDR1 KGHSH, CDR2 LQKENI. CDR3 coding DNA: TGTGCCAGCTCACCCATAGGGGGGACCACTGAAGCTTTCTTT. This gives the protein CASSPIGGTTEAFF.

The CDR3: CASTLGGGGTEAFF. The DNA for the CDR3 is TGTGCCAGTACCCTCGGGGGGGGCGGAACTGAAGCTTTCTTT. This rearrangement joins TRBV19 to TRBJ1-1; possible D gene TRBD1, 6 bases. The length of the CDR3 is 14 residues. Germline loops: CDR1 LNHDA, CDR2 SQIVND (reference sequence). V was pared by 7 bases and J by 5 bases, with 17 bases between.

The chain recombines TRBV30 with TRBJ1-5, with 8 bases identical to TRBD1. From germline, CDR1 is GTSNPN and CDR2 SVGIG (reference sequence). The CDR3 is made up of 14 amino acids. V lost 1 base and J lost 7; bases outside the gene matches: 6. The CDR3 here is CAWSEAQGAQPQHF. The CDR3 DNA is TGTGCCTGGAGTGAGGCGCAGGGGGCACAGCCCCAGCATTTT.

This clone was detected a few times. This chain uses TRBV21-1 with TRBJ1-1; the table's D call, TRBD1, was not checked against the DNA. TRBV21-1 is a recognized pseudogene. This CDR3 comprises 15 residues. The CDR3 bases are TGTGCCAGCAGCATGCCGGGACAGGGGGGTACTGAAGCTTTCTTT. Translated: CASSMPGQGGTEAFF.